One and the same sample provided the 19 T cell receptor beta chains below, sequenced in a study of response to subunit inactivated influenza vaccine. TCRdb reanalysed the RT-PCR reads using MiXCR and keeps one entry per CDR3 protein. The sample carries roughly 650,000 distinct CDR3 sequences, 15% to 19% recorded once. The sequencing here drew on PBMCs from blood, taken 11 to 12 days after vaccination. The receptors were sampled from a man aged 45-60 years who received an inactivated influenza vaccine.

This clonotype was observed many times. V usage is TRBV12-3 or TRBV12-4 and J usage is TRBJ1-5; 8 bases fit TRBD1. V shed 1 base, J shed 2 bases, and the junction held 4 bases outside the gene matches. The length of the CDR3 is 16 residues. CDR3 bases: TGTGCCAGCAGTTTAGGGTCGGGACAGGGCAATCAGCCCCAGCATTTT. Translation: CASSLGSGQGNQPQHF.

Only a few counts were recorded for this clonotype. The chain combines TRBV3-1 with TRBJ1-2; unclear D gene. CDR1 is LGHDT and CDR2 is YNNKEL in the germline V gene (reference sequence). Trimming left V 3 bases short and J 3 bases short, with 14 bases between. The CDR3 length is 15 residues. CDR3 coding DNA: TGTGCCAGCAGCCAGAACGGGGTCGGGTACTATGGCTACACCTTC. This translates into CASSQNGVGYYGYTF.

The CDR3 sequence: CSAIGPYSYNEQFF. CDR3 sequence (DNA): TGCAGTGCTATCGGGCCCTACTCCTACAATGAGCAGTTCTTC. The gene calls are TRBV20-1 and TRBJ2-1, with D hard to call. The germline CDR1 and CDR2 sequences are DFQATT and SNEGSKA (reference sequence). V was cut by 4 bases and J by 0 bases, with 10 bases left in between. There are 14 residues in the CDR3.

This clonotype was picked up a small number of times. This chain links TRBV20-1 with TRBJ2-4, with 8 bases matching TRBD2. Germline loops: CDR1 DFQATT, CDR2 SNEGSKA (reference sequence). With 2 bases clipped from V and 0 bases from J, the junction kept 9 bases outside the gene matches. The CDR3 loop spans 17 amino acids. The CDR3 DNA reads TGCAGTGCTAGATTCGTCGGGGGGGCTGTAGCCAAAAACATTCAGTACTTC. Its translation: CSARFVGGAVAKNIQYF.

This clonotype was seen repeatedly, ten times or more. The chain uses TRBV27 and TRBJ2-3, with TRBD2 as a possible D gene (6 bases). This CDR3 comprises 16 residues. The V gene lost 6 bases and the J gene lost 0 bases, with 16 bases spanning the gap. CDR1 is MNHEY, CDR2 SMNVEV, per germline (reference sequence). Here the CDR3 reads CASSPYAGTSTDTQYF. DNA of the CDR3: TGTGCCAGCAGCCCCTATGCGGGGACTAGCACAGATACGCAGTATTTT.

The CDR3 spells CASSLQWGSVYEQYF. CDR3 bases: TGCGCCAGCAGCCTTCAATGGGGGTCGGTCTACGAGCAGTACTTC. The rearrangement joins TRBV4-3 to TRBJ2-7, with D perhaps being TRBD1 or TRBD2 (5 bases each). V gave up 4 bases and J gave up 3 bases, with 16 bases separating them. In germline, CDR1 is LGHNA, CDR2 YSLEER. This CDR3 is built from 15 residues.

This clonotype was detected ten times or more. This chain connects TRBV20-1 to TRBJ2-1; TRBD2 agrees at 10 bases. V was clipped by 6 bases and J by 7 bases; unmatched bases: 12. The CDR3 covers 15 residues. Germline-derived CDR1 and CDR2 are DFQATT and SNEGSKA (reference sequence). The CDR3 DNA reads TGCAGTGCAAGCGGGGTAGCGGGAGGAAGGAATGAGCAGTTCTTC. Residues: CSASGVAGGRNEQFF.

The chain combines TRBV7-9 with TRBJ2-5, with 9 positions matching TRBD2. With V trimmed by 2 bases and J by 5 bases, 12 bases remained unmatched. The CDR3 loop spans 17 amino acids. Germline CDR1 SEHNR, CDR2 FQNEAQ (reference sequence). CDR3 nucleotide sequence: TGTGCCAGCAGCTTAAATCGAAGGGGACTAGCACAGGAGACCCAGTACTTC. Protein product: CASSLNRRGLAQETQYF.

The V and J genes are TRBV3-1 and TRBJ1-1; TRBD1 agrees at 8 bases. The CDR3 spans 13 residues. The germline V gene encodes CDR1 LGHDT and CDR2 YNNKEL (reference sequence). V shed 8 bases and J 7 bases; nucleotides not matched to a gene: 9. CDR3 coding DNA: TGTGCCAGCGCGTACAGGGGGGTGAATGAAGCTTTCTTT. The encoded protein is CASAYRGVNEAFF. The full variable domain, rest sourced from reference TRBV3-1 and TRBJ1-1, is DTAVSQTPKYLVTQMGNDKSIKCEQNLGHDTMYWYKQDSKKFLKIMFSYNNKELIINETVPNRFSPKSPDKAHLNLHINSLELGDSAVYFCASAYRGVNEAFFGQGTRLTVV.

This clonotype was recorded a few times. The chain has TRBV7-8 and TRBJ2-4; 7 bases align to TRBD1. After removal of 6 bases from V and 2 bases from J, the junction contained 10 bases not matched to a gene. The length of the CDR3 is 16 residues. CDR1 and CDR2 from the germline V gene are SGHVS and FQNEAQ. The CDR3 sequence is CASSNDRVLTKNIQYF. The CDR3 DNA follows: TGTGCCAGCAGTAACGACAGGGTGTTAACCAAAAACATTCAGTACTTC.

This clonotype was detected a few times. This chain links TRBV5-1 with TRBJ2-7; TRBD1 or TRBD2 may be the D gene (5 bases each). CDR1 and CDR2 from the germline V gene are SGHRS and YFSETQ. This CDR3 has 13 amino acids. V was trimmed by 7 bases and J by 5 bases, leaving 16 bases between them. The CDR3 nucleotides are TGCGCCAGCGGACTCTCAGGGTCCCACGAGCAGTACTTC. The encoded protein is CASGLSGSHEQYF.

This clonotype was counted a few times. The chain is built from TRBV20-1 and TRBJ2-1, with D possibly being TRBD1 (5 bases). Germline V gives CDR1 DFQATT, CDR2 SNEGSKA (reference sequence). Trimming removed 3 bases from V and 0 bases from J, with 9 bases in between. This CDR3 spans 14 amino acids. CDR3 residues: CSASTGHSYNEQFF. The DNA of the CDR3 is TGCAGTGCTAGTACAGGCCACTCCTACAATGAGCAGTTCTTC.

This clonotype was counted once. This chain connects TRBV5-6 to TRBJ2-5; TRBD2 matches 7 bases. After removal of 0 bases from V and 3 bases from J, the junction contained 11 bases not matched to a gene. This CDR3 comprises 17 residues. CDR1 is SGHDT and CDR2 is YYEEEE in the germline V gene. The CDR3 is CASSLEGLRGSKETQYF. The CDR3 DNA reads as TGTGCCAGCAGCTTGGAAGGCCTGCGGGGGAGTAAAGAGACCCAGTACTTC.

This clonotype occurred a few times. The chain couples TRBV29-1 to TRBJ2-1; 10 bases line up with TRBD2. Germline-derived CDR1 and CDR2 are SQVTM and ANQGSEA. The junction had 5 bases not matched to a gene; V was cut back by 4 bases and J by 8 bases. The CDR3 loop spans 13 amino acids. CDR3 nucleotides: TGCAGCGTTGGGCTAGCGGGAGACCATGAGCAGTTCTTC. This gives the protein CSVGLAGDHEQFF.

This clonotype was seen only a few times. The V gene is TRBV5-6, the J gene TRBJ2-3; D is undetermined. Germline V gene sequence: CDR1 SGHDT, CDR2 YYEEEE. V was shortened by 5 bases and J by 5 bases, with 12 bases between the two germline ends. The CDR3 is 13 residues long. In DNA, the CDR3 is TGTGCCAGCAGACCAACACGGAGAGATACGCAGTATTTT. Translation: CASRPTRRDTQYF. The whole variable domain, filled in from reference TRBV5-6 and TRBJ2-3, reads DAGVTQSPTHLIKTRGQQVTLRCSPKSGHDTVSWYQQALGQGPQFIFQYYEEEERQRGNFPDRFSGHQFPNYSSELNVNALLLGDSALYLCASRPTRRDTQYFGPGTRLTVL.

In this sample, this clonotype turned up a few times. The V gene is TRBV7-9, the J gene TRBJ1-6; TRBD1 aligns across 9 bases. Unmatched junction bases numbered 11, after V lost 5 bases and J lost 12 bases. Germline V gene data show CDR1 as SEHNR and CDR2 as FQNEAQ (reference sequence). CDR3 length: 15 residues. CDR3 protein: CASSAHRGRGRPLHF. The CDR3 DNA reads TGTGCCAGCAGCGCCCACAGGGGGCGGGGGCGACCCCTCCACTTT.

This clonotype was counted ten times or more. This rearrangement joins TRBV29-1 to TRBJ2-7; D possibly corresponds to TRBD1 (6 bases). The ends were cut back, 6 bases at V and 2 bases at J, with 11 bases in the middle. CDR3 length equals 12 residues. Germline CDR1 is SQVTM and CDR2 is ANQGSEA. The CDR3 loop reads CSVDSGAYEQYF. CDR3 nucleotide sequence: TGCAGCGTGGATTCAGGGGCCTACGAGCAGTACTTC.

The table lists this clonotype with a few counts. V gene TRBV10-3 combines with J gene TRBJ1-5, with D tentatively TRBD1 (6 bases). The V gene's germline CDR1 is ENHRY and CDR2 SYGVKD. The CDR3 has 15 residues. V lost 3 bases, J lost 7 bases, and 16 bases lay in between. Written as DNA, the CDR3 is TGTGCCATCAGTGACAATAGGGGGGCAGGACAGCCCCAGCATTTT. Its translation: CAISDNRGAGQPQHF.

The sample holds many counts of this clonotype. The V call is TRBV5-1, the J call TRBJ2-5; 9 bases match TRBD1. Germline CDR1 SGHRS, CDR2 YFSETQ. V lost 1 base and J lost 7; bases outside the gene matches: 5. The CDR3 covers 14 residues. CDR3 sequence (DNA): TGCGCCAGCAGCTTGCAGGGGACAGGGACGACCCAGTACTTC. As protein: CASSLQGTGTTQYF.